These 5 T cell receptor beta chains share one sample of origin, sequenced in a study of T cells in Graves' hyperthyroidism and ophthalmopathy. Amplification of TCR beta CDR3 regions was performed using RNA transcripts as template. The TCR CDR3 was amplified in a first-round RT-PCR using the HTBI primer set. MiXCR, applied by TCRdb to the multiplex PCR reads, yields one record per CDR3 protein. The sample includes roughly 550,000 distinct CDR3 sequences, more than 15% of them seen just once. Sequencing was performed on blood. Receptors were obtained from a woman under 40 with Graves' ophthalmopathy.

This chain links TRBV7-8 with TRBJ2-1, with no clear D. This CDR3 is 16 amino acids long. Germline CDR1 is SGHVS and CDR2 is FQNEAQ. The germline V and J ends were trimmed by 5 bases and 5 bases, with 19 bases remaining between them. DNA for the CDR3: TGTGCCAGCAGCCCCGGTTTTGCGGTGGGCGACAATGAGCAGTTCTTC. Translated, it gives CASSPGFAVGDNEQFF.

This chain connects TRBV10-3 to TRBJ1-1; tentative D call: TRBD1 (5 bases). The CDR3 totals 15 residues. Germline CDR1 ENHRY, CDR2 SYGVKD. V was pared by 0 bases and J by 0 bases, with 8 bases between. The CDR3 DNA sequence: TGTGCCATCAGTGAGTCGACAGATCTGAACACTGAAGCTTTCTTT. Residues: CAISESTDLNTEAFF.

This clonotype was observed a few times. The chain is built from TRBV7-2 and TRBJ2-3; D call uncertain. V was clipped by 5 bases and J by 6 bases, with 9 bases between them. The CDR3 length is 12 residues. Germline CDR1 reads SGHTA; CDR2 reads FQGNSA. As DNA, the CDR3 is TGTGCCAGCAGCCCAGATGTGGATACGCAGTATTTT. Encoded protein: CASSPDVDTQYF.

This clonotype was counted a few times. The CDR3 coding sequence is TGCAGTGCTAATATAGCGGGAGGGCCCTCCGAGCAGTACTTC. It specifies CSANIAGGPSEQYF. This chain connects TRBV20-1 to TRBJ2-7; 11 bases are shared with TRBD2. This CDR3 has 14 residues. Unmatched junction bases numbered 8, after V lost 4 bases and J lost 6 bases. The germline CDR1 and CDR2 sequences are DFQATT and SNEGSKA (reference sequence).

The rearrangement uses TRBV27 and TRBJ2-2; D is undetermined. The V and J ends lost 0 bases and 8 bases respectively, with 13 bases between them. This CDR3 has 15 residues. Germline CDR1 MNHEY, CDR2 SMNVEV (reference sequence). CDR3 sequence: CASSLSLDRAGELFF. The CDR3 DNA sequence: TGTGCCAGCAGTTTATCCCTCGATCGGGCTGGGGAGCTGTTTTTT.